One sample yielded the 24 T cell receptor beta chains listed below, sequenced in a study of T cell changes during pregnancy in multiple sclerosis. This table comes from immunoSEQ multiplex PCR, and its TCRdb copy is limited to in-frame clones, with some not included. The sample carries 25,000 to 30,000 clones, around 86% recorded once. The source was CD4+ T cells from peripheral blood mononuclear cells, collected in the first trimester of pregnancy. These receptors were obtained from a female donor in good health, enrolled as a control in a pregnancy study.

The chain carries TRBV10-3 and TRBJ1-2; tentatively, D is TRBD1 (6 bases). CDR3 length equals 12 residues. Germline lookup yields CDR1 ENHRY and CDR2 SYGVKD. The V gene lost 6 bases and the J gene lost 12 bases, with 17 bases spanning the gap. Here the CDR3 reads CAISPGQAPHTF. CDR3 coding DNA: TGTGCCATCAGCCCGGGACAAGCCCCTCACACCTTC.

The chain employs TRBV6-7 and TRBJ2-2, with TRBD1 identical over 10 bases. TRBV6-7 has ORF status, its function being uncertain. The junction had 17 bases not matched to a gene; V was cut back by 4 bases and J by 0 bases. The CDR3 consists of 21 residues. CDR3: CASSFYLRDRGRRTNTGELFF. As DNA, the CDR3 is TGTGCCAGCAGTTTCTACCTCCGGGACAGGGGAAGGAGGACGAACACCGGGGAGCTGTTTTTT.

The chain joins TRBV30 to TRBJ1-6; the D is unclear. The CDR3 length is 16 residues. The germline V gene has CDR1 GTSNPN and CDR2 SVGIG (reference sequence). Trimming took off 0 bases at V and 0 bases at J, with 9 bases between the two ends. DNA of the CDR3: TGTGCCTGGAGTGTTTACGGTAGCTCCTATAATTCACCCCTCCACTTT. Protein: CAWSVYGSSYNSPLHF.

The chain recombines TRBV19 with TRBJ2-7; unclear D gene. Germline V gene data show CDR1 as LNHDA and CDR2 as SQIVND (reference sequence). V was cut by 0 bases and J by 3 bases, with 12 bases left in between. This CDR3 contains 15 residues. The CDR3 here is CASSIEPSNGYEQYF. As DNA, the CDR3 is TGTGCCAGTAGTATAGAGCCCTCGAACGGCTACGAGCAGTACTTC.

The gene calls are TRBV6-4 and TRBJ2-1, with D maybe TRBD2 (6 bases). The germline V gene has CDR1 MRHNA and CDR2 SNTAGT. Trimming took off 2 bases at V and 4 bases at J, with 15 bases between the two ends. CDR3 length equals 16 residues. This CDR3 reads CASSDPAGIRYNEQFF. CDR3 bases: TGTGCCAGCAGTGACCCGGCGGGGATTCGGTACAATGAGCAGTTCTTC.

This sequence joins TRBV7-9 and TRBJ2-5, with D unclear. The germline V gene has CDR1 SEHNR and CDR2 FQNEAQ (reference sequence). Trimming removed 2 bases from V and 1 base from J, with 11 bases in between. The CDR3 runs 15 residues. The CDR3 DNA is TGTGCCAGCAGCTTAATTTGGGCAAGCCAAGAGACCCAGTACTTC. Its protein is CASSLIWASQETQYF.

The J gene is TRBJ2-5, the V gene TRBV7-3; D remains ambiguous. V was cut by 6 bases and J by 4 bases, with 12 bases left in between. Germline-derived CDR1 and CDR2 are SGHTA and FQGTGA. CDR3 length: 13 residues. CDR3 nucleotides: TGTGCCAGCAGTTCCATACCACTAGAGACCCAGTACTTC. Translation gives CASSSIPLETQYF.

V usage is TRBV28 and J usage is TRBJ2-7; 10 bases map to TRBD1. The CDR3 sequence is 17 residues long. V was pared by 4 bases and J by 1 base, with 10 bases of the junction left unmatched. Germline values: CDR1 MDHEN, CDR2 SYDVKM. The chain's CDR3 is CASSSKGQGEWSYEQYF. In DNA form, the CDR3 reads TGTGCCAGCAGTTCGAAAGGACAGGGGGAGTGGTCCTACGAGCAGTACTTC.

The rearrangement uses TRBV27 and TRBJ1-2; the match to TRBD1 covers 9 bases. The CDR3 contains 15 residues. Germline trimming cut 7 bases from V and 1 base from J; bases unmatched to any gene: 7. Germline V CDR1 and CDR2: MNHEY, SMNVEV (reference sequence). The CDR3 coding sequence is TGTGCCAGCAAGGCGGTGACAGGGGGTAACTATGGCTACACCTTC. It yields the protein CASKAVTGGNYGYTF.

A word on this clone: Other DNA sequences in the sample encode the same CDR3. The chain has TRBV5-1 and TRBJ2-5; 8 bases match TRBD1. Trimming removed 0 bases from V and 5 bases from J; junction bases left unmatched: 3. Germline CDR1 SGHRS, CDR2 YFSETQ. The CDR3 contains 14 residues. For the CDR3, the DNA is TGCGCCAGCAGCTTGGGACAGGGGCAGGAGACCCAGTACTTC. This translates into CASSLGQGQETQYF.

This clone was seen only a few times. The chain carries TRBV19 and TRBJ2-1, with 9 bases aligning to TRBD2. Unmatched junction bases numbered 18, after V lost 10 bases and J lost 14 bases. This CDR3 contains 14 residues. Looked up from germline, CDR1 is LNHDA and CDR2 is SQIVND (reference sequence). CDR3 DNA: TGTGCCATCGGTGGGCAGGGCGCAGGGACTAGCAAGTTCTTC. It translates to CAIGGQGAGTSKFF.

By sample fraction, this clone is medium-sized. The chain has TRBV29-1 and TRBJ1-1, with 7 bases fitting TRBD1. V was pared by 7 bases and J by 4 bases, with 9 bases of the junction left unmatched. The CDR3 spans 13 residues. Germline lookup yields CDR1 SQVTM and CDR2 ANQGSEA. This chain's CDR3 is CSEKAGGTTEAFF. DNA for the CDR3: TGCAGCGAGAAGGCAGGGGGGACCACTGAAGCTTTCTTT.

CDR3 sequence (DNA): TGTGCCATCGGAGGCGGGGTTGGTAATCAGCCCCAGCATTTT. Amino acids: CAIGGGVGNQPQHF. The chain has TRBV10-3 and TRBJ1-5; D call uncertain. The germline V gene encodes CDR1 ENHRY and CDR2 SYGVKD. CDR3 length: 14 amino acids. Trimming stripped 8 bases from V and 4 bases from J, with 15 bases between.

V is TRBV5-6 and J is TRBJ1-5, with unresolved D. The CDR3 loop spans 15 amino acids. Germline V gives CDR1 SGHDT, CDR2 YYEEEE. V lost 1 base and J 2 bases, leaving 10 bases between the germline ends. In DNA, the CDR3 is TGTGCCAGCAGCTTGAGCGGGCAGGGCAATCAGCCCCAGCATTTT. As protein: CASSLSGQGNQPQHF.

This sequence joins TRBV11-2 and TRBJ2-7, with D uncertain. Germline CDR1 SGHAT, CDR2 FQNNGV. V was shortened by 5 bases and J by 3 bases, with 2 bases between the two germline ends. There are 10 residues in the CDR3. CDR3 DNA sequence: TGTGCCAGCAGCCACTACGAGCAGTACTTC. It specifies CASSHYEQYF. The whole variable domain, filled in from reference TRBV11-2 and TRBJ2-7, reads EAGVAQSPRYKIIEKRQSVAFWCNPISGHATLYWYQQILGQGPKLLIQFQNNGVVDDSQLPKDRFSAERLKGVDSTLKIQPAKLEDSAVYLCASSHYEQYFGPGTRLTVT.

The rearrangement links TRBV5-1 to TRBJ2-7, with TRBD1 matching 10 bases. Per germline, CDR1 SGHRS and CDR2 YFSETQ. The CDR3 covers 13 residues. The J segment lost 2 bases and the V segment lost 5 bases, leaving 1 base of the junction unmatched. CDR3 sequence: CASRGQGTYEQYF. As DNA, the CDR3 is TGCGCCAGCAGGGGACAGGGGACCTACGAGCAGTACTTC.

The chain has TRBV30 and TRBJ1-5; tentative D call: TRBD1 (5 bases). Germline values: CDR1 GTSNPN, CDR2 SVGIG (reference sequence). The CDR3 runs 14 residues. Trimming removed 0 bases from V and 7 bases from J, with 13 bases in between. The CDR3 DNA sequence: TGTGCCTGGAGTGTAGGAGGGGATGGGCAGCCCCAGCATTTT. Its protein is CAWSVGGDGQPQHF.

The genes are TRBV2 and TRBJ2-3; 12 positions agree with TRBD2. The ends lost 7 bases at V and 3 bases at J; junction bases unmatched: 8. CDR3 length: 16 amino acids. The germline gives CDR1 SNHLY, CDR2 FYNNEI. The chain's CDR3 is CASTLLAGGLTDTQYF. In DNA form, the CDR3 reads TGTGCCAGCACCTTACTAGCGGGGGGACTGACAGATACGCAGTATTTT.

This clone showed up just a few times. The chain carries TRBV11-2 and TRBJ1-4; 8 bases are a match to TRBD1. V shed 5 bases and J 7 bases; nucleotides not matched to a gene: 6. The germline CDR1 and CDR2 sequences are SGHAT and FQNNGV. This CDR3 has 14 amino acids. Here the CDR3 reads CASSLRGTGEKLFF. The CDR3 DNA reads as TGTGCCAGCAGCCTTCGTGGGACAGGTGAAAAACTGTTTTTT.

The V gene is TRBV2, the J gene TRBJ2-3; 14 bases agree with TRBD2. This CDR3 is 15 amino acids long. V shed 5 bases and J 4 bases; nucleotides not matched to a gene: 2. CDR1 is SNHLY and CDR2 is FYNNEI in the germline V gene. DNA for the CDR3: TGTGCCAGCAGTAGACTAGCGGGAGGGGCAGATACGCAGTATTTT. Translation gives CASSRLAGGADTQYF.

The CDR3 is CAWSRTSYYEQYF. CDR3 nucleotide sequence: TGTGCCTGGTCGCGGACTAGCTACTACGAGCAGTACTTC. J is TRBJ2-7 and V is TRBV30; 8 bases map to TRBD2. V lost 5 bases to trimming and J lost 3 bases; unmatched junction nucleotides: 6. The CDR3 consists of 13 residues. Germline V lookup: CDR1 GTSNPN, CDR2 SVGIG (reference sequence).

CDR3 sequence reads: CASSFRGDRGPGTEAFF. The CDR3 DNA follows: TGTGCCAGCAGCTTTCGTGGGGACAGGGGGCCTGGCACTGAAGCTTTCTTT. V and J are TRBV7-2 and TRBJ1-1; the match to TRBD1 covers 12 bases. Germline loops: CDR1 SGHTA, CDR2 FQGNSA. The CDR3 totals 17 residues. V shed 3 bases, J shed 4 bases, and the junction held 9 bases outside the gene matches.

CDR3 sequence: CASNTEGGEQFF. The DNA for the CDR3 is TGCGCCAGCAATACCGAAGGGGGTGAGCAGTTCTTC. V usage is TRBV5-1 and J usage is TRBJ2-1, with D possibly matching TRBD1 (6 bases). The length of the CDR3 is 12 residues. Germline CDR1 is SGHRS and CDR2 is YFSETQ. Trimming left V 6 bases short and J 9 bases short, with 13 bases between.

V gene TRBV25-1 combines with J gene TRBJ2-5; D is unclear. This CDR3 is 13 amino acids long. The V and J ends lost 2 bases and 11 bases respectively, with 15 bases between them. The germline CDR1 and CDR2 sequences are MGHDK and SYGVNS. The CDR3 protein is CASSEKSHSEQYF. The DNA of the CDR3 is TGTGCCAGCAGTGAAAAATCCCATAGTGAGCAGTACTTC.